This T cell receptor (beta chain) stems from a study of blood T cells in healthy people across ages. Next came a second PCR, run for roughly 6 to 11 cycles, which used a sample-barcoded 5' primer along with a J-beta primer mix. TCRdb re-derived calls from the 5' RACE reads in MiXCR, one entry per CDR3 protein. The table has approximately 360,000 distinct CDR3 sequences, roughly half seen once. The ends were cut back, 0 bases at V and 0 bases at J, with 9 bases in the middle. The CDR3 spans 15 residues. In germline, CDR1 is SGHTA, CDR2 FQGNSA. The origin of this receptor is a man between 60 and 70 years old in good health. Sequencing was performed on blood. The V call is TRBV7-2, the J call TRBJ2-7; D is possibly TRBD2 (6 bases). The CDR3 DNA sequence: TGTGCCAGCAGCTTAGCGGGGGGACCCTCCTACGAGCAGTACTTC. As protein: CASSLAGGPSYEQYF.